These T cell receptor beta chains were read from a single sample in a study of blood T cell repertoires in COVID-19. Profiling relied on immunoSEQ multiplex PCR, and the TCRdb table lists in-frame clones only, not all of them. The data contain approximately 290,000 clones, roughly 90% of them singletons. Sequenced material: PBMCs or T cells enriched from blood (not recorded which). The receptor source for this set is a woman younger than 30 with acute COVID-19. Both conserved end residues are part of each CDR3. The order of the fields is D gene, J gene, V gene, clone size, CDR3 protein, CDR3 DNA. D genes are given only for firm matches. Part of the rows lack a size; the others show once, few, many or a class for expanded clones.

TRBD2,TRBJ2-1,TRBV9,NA,CASSVDLAGSYNEQFF,TGTGCCAGCAGCGTAGACCTAGCGGGGTCCTACAATGAGCAGTTCTTC
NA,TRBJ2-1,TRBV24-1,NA,CATARGPPYNEQFF,TGTGCCACCGCGCGGGGGCCCCCTTACAATGAGCAGTTCTTC
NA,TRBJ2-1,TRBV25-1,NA,CASSPSGPYNEQFF,TGTGCCAGCAGCCCCAGCGGACCGTACAATGAGCAGTTCTTC
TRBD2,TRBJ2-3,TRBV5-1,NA,CASTPVAGGRDTQYF,TGCGCCAGCACTCCCGTAGCGGGAGGGAGGGATACGCAGTATTTT
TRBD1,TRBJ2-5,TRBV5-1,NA,CASSWGRDRDGETQYF,TGCGCCAGCAGCTGGGGACGGGACAGGGACGGTGAGACCCAGTACTTC
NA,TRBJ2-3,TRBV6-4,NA,CASSAERSPDTQYF,TGTGCCAGCAGTGCCGAGCGTAGCCCAGATACGCAGTATTTT
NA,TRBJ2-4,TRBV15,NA,CATSRDPSAVSNIQYF,TGTGCCACCAGCAGAGATCCGAGCGCTGTTTCAAACATTCAGTACTTC
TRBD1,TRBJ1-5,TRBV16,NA,CASSQYDRGSDQPQHF,TGTGCCAGCAGCCAATACGACAGGGGATCGGATCAGCCCCAGCATTTT
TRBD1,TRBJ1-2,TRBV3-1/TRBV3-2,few,CASRATGADGYTF,TGTGCCAGCAGAGCGACAGGGGCGGATGGCTACACCTTC
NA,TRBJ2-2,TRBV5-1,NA,CASSLVQGTGELFF,TGCGCCAGCAGCTTGGTGCAGGGGACCGGGGAGCTGTTTTTT
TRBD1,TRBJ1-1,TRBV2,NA,CASSGADRGGNTEAFF,TGTGCCAGCAGTGGGGCGGACAGGGGCGGGAACACTGAAGCTTTCTTT
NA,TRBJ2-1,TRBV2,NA,CATHYAPTNNEQFF,TGTGCCACCCACTACGCTCCCACCAACAATGAGCAGTTCTTC
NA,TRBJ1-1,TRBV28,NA,CASTRGRGGRKDTEAFF,TGTGCCAGCACCCGAGGAAGGGGCGGGAGAAAGGACACTGAAGCTTTCTTT
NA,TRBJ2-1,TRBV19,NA,CASSPLPVHSGSRDEQFF,TGTGCCAGTAGTCCCCTGCCGGTTCATAGCGGTAGCAGGGATGAGCAGTTCTTC
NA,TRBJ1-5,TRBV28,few,CASSFAGRGQPQHF,TGTGCCAGCAGTTTCGCAGGTCGGGGTCAGCCCCAGCATTTT
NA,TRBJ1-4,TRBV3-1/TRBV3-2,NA,CASSQDHYGGNEKLFF,TGTGCCAGCAGCCAAGATCATTACGGCGGTAATGAAAAACTGTTTTTT
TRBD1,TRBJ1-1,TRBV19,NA,CASSIKDRRILNTEAFF,TGTGCCAGTAGTATAAAGGACAGGAGAATTTTGAACACTGAAGCTTTCTTT